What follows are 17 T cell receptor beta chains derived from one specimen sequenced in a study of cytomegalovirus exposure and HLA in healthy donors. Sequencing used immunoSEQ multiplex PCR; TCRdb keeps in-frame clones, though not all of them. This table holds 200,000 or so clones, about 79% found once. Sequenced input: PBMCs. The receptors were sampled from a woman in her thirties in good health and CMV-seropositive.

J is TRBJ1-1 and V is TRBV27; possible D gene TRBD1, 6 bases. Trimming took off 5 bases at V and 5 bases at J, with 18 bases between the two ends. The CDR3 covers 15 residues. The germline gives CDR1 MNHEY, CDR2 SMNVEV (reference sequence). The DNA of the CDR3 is TGTGCCAGCAGTCCGAATTGGACAGCCTTAACTGAAGCTTTCTTT. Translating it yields CASSPNWTALTEAFF.

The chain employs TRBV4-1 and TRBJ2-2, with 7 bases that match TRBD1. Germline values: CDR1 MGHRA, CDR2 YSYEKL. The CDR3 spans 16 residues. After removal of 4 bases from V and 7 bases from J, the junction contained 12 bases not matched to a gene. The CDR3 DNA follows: TGCGCCAGCAGCCCCACCGGGGACAGTGTGTTCGGGGAGCTGTTTTTT. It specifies CASSPTGDSVFGELFF.

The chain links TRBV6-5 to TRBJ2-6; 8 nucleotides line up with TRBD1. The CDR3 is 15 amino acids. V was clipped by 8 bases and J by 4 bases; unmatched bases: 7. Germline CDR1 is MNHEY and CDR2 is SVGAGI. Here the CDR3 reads CASGRGLRGANVLTF. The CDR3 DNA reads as TGTGCCAGCGGCAGGGGGCTGAGAGGGGCCAACGTCCTGACTTTC.

CDR3 sequence (DNA): TGTGCCAGCAGCTCCACTGCAGGGGGCGCATCTTACGAGCAGTACTTC. Translated, it gives CASSSTAGGASYEQYF. The chain is built from TRBV7-6 and TRBJ2-7, with 8 bases that match TRBD1. From germline, CDR1 is SGHVS and CDR2 FNYEAQ. The CDR3 consists of 16 residues. V lost 4 bases and J lost 4; bases outside the gene matches: 12.

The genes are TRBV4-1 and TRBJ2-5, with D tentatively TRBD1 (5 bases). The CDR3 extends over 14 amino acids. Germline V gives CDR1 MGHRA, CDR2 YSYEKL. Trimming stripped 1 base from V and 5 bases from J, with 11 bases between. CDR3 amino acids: CASSQVGAQETQYF. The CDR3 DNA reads TGCGCCAGCAGCCAAGTTGGGGCTCAGGAGACCCAGTACTTC.

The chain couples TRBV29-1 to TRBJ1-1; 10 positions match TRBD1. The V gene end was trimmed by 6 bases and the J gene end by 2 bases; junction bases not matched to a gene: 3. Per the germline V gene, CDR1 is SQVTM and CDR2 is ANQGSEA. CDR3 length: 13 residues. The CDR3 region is CSVWTGGNTEAFF. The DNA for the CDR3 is TGCAGCGTCTGGACAGGGGGAAACACTGAAGCTTTCTTT.

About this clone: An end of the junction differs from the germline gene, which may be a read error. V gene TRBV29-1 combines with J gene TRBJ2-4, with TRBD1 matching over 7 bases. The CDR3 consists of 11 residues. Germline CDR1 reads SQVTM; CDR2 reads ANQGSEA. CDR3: CSVRQRGLMHF. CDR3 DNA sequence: TGCAGCGTTCGCCAAAGGGGGCTAATGCACTTC.

The CDR3 nucleotides are TGCGCCAGCAGCGAATCCCTAACCCTTAGCTCCTACAATGAGCAGTTCTTC. As protein: CASSESLTLSSYNEQFF. This chain uses TRBV5-1 with TRBJ2-1; D is ambiguous. CDR3 size: 17 residues. Trimming shortened V by 4 bases and J by 0 bases, and 17 bases separated the two germline ends. CDR1 SGHRS and CDR2 YFSETQ come from the germline V gene.

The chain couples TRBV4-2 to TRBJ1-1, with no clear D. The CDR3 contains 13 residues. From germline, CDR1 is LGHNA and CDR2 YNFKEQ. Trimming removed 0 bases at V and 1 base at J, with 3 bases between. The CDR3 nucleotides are TGTGCCAGCAGCCAAGATAGGAACACTGAAGCTTTCTTT. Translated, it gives CASSQDRNTEAFF.

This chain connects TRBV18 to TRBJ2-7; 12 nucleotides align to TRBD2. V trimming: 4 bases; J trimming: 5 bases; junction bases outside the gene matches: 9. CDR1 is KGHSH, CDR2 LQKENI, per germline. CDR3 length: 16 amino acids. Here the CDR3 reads CASSLLLAGGPHEQYF. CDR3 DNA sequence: TGTGCCAGCTCACTCCTTCTAGCGGGAGGGCCCCACGAGCAGTACTTC.

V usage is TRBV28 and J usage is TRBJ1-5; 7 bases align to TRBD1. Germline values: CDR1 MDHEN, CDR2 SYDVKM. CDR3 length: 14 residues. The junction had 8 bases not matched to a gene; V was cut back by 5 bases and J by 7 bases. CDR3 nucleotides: TGTGCCAGCAGTCTACGGGACAGCCAACAGCCCCAGCATTTT. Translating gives CASSLRDSQQPQHF.

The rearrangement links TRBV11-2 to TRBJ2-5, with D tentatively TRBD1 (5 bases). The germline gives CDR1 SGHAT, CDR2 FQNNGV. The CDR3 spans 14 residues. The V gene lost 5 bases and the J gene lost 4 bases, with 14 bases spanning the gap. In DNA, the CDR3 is TGTGCCAGCAGCCCACCAGGGCGTATAGAGACCCAGTACTTC. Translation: CASSPPGRIETQYF.

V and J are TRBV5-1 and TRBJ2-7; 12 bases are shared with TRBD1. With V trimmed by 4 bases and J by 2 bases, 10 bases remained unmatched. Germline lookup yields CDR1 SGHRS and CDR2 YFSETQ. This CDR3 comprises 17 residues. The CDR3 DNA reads TGCGCCAGCAGCCTGGGACAGGGGGCCACTCCAACCTACGAGCAGTACTTC. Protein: CASSLGQGATPTYEQYF.

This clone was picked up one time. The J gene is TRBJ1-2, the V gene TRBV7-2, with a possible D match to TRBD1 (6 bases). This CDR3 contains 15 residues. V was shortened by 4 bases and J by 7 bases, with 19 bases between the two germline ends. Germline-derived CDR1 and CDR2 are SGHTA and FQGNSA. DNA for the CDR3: TGTGCCAGCAGCTCGATTACTCAAGGGGGAAGTGGCTACACCTTC. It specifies CASSSITQGGSGYTF.

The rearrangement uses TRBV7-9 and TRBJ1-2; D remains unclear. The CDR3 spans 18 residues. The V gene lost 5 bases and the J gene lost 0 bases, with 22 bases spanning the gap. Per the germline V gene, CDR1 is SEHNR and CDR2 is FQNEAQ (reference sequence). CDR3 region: CASSIRTGVAVANYGYTF. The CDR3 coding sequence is TGTGCCAGCAGCATTAGGACCGGGGTGGCAGTAGCTAACTATGGCTACACCTTC.

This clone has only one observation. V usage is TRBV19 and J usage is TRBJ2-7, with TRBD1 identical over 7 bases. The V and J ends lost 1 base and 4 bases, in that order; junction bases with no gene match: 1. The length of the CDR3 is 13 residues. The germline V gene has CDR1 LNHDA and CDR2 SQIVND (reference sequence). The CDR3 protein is CASSIGDRYEQYF. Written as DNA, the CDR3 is TGTGCCAGTAGTATAGGGGACAGATACGAGCAGTACTTC.

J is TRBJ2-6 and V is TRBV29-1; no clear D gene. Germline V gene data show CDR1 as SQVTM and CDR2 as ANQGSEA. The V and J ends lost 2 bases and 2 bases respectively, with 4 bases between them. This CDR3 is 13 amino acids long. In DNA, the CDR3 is TGCAGCGTTGAAACTGCTGGGGCCAACGTCCTGACTTTC. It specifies CSVETAGANVLTF.